The 12 T cell receptor beta chains below come from one sample, sequenced in a study of blood T cell repertoires in COVID-19. Profiling relied on immunoSEQ multiplex PCR, and the TCRdb table lists in-frame clones only, not all of them. This table holds approximately 130,000 clones, approximately 84% found once. The sample comprised peripheral blood. The receptors here all came from a human donor in a cohort sampled during active COVID-19.

The chain joins TRBV4-1 to TRBJ2-5; 9 positions match TRBD1. Germline trimming cut 3 bases from V and 1 base from J; bases unmatched to any gene: 6. The germline V gene encodes CDR1 MGHRA and CDR2 YSYEKL. CDR3 length: 16 residues. CDR3 bases: TGCGCCAGCAGCCATCGAGCGGACAGGGGCCAAGAGACCCAGTACTTC. Its translation is CASSHRADRGQETQYF.

The sample holds a few counts of this clone. The V and J genes are TRBV7-9 and TRBJ1-2; 7 bases align to TRBD1. This CDR3 comprises 14 residues. Germline values: CDR1 SEHNR, CDR2 FQNEAQ (reference sequence). Trimming at V came to 4 bases and at J to 6 bases, leaving 8 bases not matched to a gene. CDR3 loop: CASSWSDRTNGYTF. CDR3 nucleotides: TGTGCCAGCAGCTGGTCGGACAGGACCAATGGCTACACCTTC.

The chain is built from TRBV12-3 or TRBV12-4 and TRBJ2-7; 8 nucleotides agree with TRBD2. J gave up 6 bases and V 6 bases, and 7 bases lay outside the gene matches. This CDR3 spans 13 amino acids. CDR3 loop: CASRGAGAGEQYF. DNA for the CDR3: TGTGCCAGCAGAGGAGCGGGGGCGGGCGAGCAGTACTTC.

This rearrangement joins TRBV7-2 to TRBJ2-7; TRBD1 agrees at 8 bases. Germline lookup yields CDR1 SGHTA and CDR2 FQGNSA. CDR3 length: 16 amino acids. V was clipped by 2 bases and J by 5 bases; unmatched bases: 11. CDR3 sequence reads: CASSLNRAGGPDEQYF. The DNA of the CDR3 is TGTGCCAGCAGCTTAAATCGAGCAGGGGGCCCGGACGAGCAGTACTTC.

The gene calls are TRBV29-1 and TRBJ1-4; 7 positions match TRBD1. The CDR3 covers 12 residues. Trimming cost V 5 bases and J 4 bases; bases outside gene matches: 1. CDR1 and CDR2 from the germline V gene are SQVTM and ANQGSEA. For the CDR3, the DNA is TGCAGCGTTCCAGGGGGTAATGAAAAACTGTTTTTT. It codes for CSVPGGNEKLFF.

V and J are TRBV5-1 and TRBJ2-7; D perhaps matches TRBD1 (8 bases). The CDR3 extends over 16 amino acids. V was cut by 6 bases and J by 2 bases, with 21 bases left in between. Germline values: CDR1 SGHRS, CDR2 YFSETQ. This CDR3 is CASIETTGGGPYEQYF. The CDR3 DNA follows: TGCGCCAGCATCGAGACTACAGGGGGAGGGCCCTACGAGCAGTACTTC.

The chain employs TRBV11-2 and TRBJ2-5, with a weak D call TRBD2 (6 bases). CDR1 is SGHAT and CDR2 is FQNNGV in the germline V gene. This CDR3 contains 16 residues. The V gene lost 5 bases and the J gene lost 5 bases, with 21 bases spanning the gap. DNA for the CDR3: TGTGCCAGCAGCCAGAACGGGGGAAAGCTGGGGGAGACCCAGTACTTC. The encoded protein is CASSQNGGKLGETQYF.

This sequence joins TRBV5-1 and TRBJ1-2; 7 bases line up with TRBD1. Per germline, CDR1 SGHRS and CDR2 YFSETQ. CDR3 size: 14 residues. With V trimmed by 4 bases and J by 6 bases, 9 bases remained unmatched. The CDR3 DNA is TGCGCCAGCAGCATGACAGGGCGATCAGATGGCTACACCTTC. It translates to CASSMTGRSDGYTF.

V and J are TRBV5-1 and TRBJ2-7; no firm D call. Germline loops: CDR1 SGHRS, CDR2 YFSETQ. V dropped 1 base and J dropped 4 bases, with 6 bases sitting between them. The CDR3 spans 12 residues. As DNA, the CDR3 is TGCGCCAGCAGCTTGAGTAGATACGAGCAGTACTTC. This codes for CASSLSRYEQYF.

This clone was seen a single time. V usage is TRBV19 and J usage is TRBJ2-7; D perhaps matches TRBD1 (6 bases). The CDR3 extends over 13 amino acids. V was pared by 10 bases and J by 9 bases, with 22 bases between. The germline V gene has CDR1 LNHDA and CDR2 SQIVND (reference sequence). The CDR3 DNA follows: TGTGCCACTAGAGGTAGGGGGTCCCCCGTGCAGTACTTC. This translates into CATRGRGSPVQYF. The full variable domain, completed using reference TRBV19 and TRBJ2-7, is DGGITQSPKYLFRKEGQNVTLSCEQNLNHDAMYWYRQDPGQGLRLIYYSQIVNDFQKGDIAEGYSVSREKKESFPLTVTSAQKNPTAFYLCATRGRGSPVQYFGPGTRLTVT.

The CDR3 is CASYLAVAANTGELFF. The CDR3 DNA reads as TGCGCCAGCTACCTGGCGGTCGCAGCGAACACCGGGGAGCTGTTTTTT. The chain has TRBV5-1 and TRBJ2-2; D is uncertain. The CDR3 contains 16 residues. V was pared by 7 bases and J by 0 bases, with 16 bases between. Germline values: CDR1 SGHRS, CDR2 YFSETQ. The variable domain in full, completed from reference TRBV5-1 and TRBJ2-2, reads KAGVTQTPRYLIKTRGQQVTLSCSPISGHRSVSWYQQTPGQGLQFLFEYFSETQRNKGNFPGRFSGRQFSNSRSEMNVSTLELGDSALYLCASYLAVAANTGELFFGEGSRLTVL.

The chain combines TRBV18 with TRBJ2-7; 7 positions match TRBD1. Germline V gene lookup returns CDR1 KGHSH and CDR2 LQKENI. J was trimmed by 3 bases and V by 4 bases; bases with no gene match: 3. The CDR3 is made up of 13 amino acids. Written as DNA, the CDR3 is TGTGCCAGCTCACGGGACAGTAACTACGAGCAGTACTTC. Protein product: CASSRDSNYEQYF.